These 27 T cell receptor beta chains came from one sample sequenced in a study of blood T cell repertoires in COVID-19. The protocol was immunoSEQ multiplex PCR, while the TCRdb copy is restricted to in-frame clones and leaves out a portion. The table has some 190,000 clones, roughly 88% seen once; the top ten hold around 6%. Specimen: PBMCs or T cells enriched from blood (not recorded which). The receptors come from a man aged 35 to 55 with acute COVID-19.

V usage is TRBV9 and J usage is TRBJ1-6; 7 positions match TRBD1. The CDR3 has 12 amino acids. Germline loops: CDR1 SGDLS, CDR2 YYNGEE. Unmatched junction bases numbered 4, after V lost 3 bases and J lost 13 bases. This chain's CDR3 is CASSGGQRPLHF. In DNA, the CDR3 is TGTGCCAGCAGCGGGGGACAGCGGCCCCTCCACTTT.

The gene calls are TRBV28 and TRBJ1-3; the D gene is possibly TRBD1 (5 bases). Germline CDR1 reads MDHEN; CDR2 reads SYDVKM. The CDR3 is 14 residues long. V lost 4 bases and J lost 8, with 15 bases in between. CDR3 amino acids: CASSSPPAGHTIYF. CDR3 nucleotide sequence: TGTGCCAGCAGTTCCCCCCCGGCGGGGCACACCATATATTTT.

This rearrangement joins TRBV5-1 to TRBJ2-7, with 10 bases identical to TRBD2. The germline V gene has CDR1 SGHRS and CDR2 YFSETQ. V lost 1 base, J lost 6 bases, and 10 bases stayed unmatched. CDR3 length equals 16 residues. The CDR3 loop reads CASSLSSSGRGVEQYF. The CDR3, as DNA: TGCGCCAGCAGCTTGTCGTCTAGCGGGAGAGGTGTCGAGCAGTACTTC.

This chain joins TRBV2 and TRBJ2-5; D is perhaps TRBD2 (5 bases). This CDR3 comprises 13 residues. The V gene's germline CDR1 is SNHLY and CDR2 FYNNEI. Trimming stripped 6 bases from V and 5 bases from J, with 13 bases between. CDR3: CASSGVLAETQYF. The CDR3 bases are TGTGCCAGCAGCGGGGTCTTAGCGGAGACCCAGTACTTC.

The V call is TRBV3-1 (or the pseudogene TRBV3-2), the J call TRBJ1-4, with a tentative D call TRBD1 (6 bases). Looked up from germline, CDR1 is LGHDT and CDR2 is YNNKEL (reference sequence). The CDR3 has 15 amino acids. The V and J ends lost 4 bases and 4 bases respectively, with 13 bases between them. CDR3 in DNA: TGTGCCAGCAGCCCACCAGGGGACGGTAATGAAAAACTGTTTTTT. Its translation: CASSPPGDGNEKLFF.

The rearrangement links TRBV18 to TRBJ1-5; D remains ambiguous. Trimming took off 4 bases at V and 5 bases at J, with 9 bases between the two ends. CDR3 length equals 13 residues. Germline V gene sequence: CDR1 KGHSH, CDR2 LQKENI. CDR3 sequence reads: CASSLTPDQPQHF. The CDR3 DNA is TGTGCCAGCTCACTAACACCCGATCAGCCCCAGCATTTT.

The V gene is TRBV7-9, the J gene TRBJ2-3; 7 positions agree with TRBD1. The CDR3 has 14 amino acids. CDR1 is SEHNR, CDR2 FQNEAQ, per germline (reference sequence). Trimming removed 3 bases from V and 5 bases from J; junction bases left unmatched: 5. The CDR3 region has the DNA TGTGCCAGCAGCTTCACAGGGGTTGGAGATACGCAGTATTTT. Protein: CASSFTGVGDTQYF.

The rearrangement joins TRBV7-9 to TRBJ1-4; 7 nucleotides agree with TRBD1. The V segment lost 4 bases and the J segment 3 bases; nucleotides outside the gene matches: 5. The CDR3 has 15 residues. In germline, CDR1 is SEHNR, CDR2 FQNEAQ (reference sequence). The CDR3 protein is CASSSRGTANEKLFF. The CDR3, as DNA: TGTGCCAGCAGCTCTCGGGGGACAGCTAATGAAAAACTGTTTTTT.

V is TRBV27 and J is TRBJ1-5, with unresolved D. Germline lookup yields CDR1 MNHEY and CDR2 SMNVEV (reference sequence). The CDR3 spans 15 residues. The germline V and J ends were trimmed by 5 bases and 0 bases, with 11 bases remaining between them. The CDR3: CASSPVTISNQPQHF. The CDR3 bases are TGTGCCAGCAGTCCCGTGACAATTAGCAATCAGCCCCAGCATTTT.

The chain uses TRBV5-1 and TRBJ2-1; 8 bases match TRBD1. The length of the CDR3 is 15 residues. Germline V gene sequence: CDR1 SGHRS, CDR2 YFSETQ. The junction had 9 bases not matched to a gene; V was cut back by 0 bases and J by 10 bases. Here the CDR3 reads CASSLGTGTVREQFF. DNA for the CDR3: TGCGCCAGCAGCTTGGGGACAGGGACGGTACGGGAGCAGTTCTTC.

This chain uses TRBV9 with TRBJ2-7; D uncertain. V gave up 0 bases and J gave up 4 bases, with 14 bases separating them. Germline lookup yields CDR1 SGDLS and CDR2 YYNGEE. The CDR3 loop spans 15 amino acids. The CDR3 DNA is TGTGCCAGCAGCGTAGGATCGAACCCCCAGTACGAGCAGTACTTC. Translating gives CASSVGSNPQYEQYF.

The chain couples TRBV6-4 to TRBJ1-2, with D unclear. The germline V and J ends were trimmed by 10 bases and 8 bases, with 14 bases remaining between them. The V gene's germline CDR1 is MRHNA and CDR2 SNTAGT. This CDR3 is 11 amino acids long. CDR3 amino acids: CATRGGFGYTF. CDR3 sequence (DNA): TGTGCCACCCGGGGAGGGTTCGGCTACACCTTC.

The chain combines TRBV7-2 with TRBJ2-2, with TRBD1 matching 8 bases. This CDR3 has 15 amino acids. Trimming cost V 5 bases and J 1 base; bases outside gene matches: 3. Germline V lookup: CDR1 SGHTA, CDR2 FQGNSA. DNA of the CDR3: TGTGCCAGCAGCGATGACAGGGGGAACACCGGGGAGCTGTTTTTT. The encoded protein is CASSDDRGNTGELFF.

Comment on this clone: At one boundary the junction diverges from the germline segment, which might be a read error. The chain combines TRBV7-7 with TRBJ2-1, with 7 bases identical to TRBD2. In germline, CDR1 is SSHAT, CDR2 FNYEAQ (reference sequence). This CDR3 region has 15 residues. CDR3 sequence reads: CASSLGTSEYNEQFF. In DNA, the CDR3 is TGTGCTAGCAGCTTGGGAACTAGCGAGTACAATGAGCAGTTCTTC.

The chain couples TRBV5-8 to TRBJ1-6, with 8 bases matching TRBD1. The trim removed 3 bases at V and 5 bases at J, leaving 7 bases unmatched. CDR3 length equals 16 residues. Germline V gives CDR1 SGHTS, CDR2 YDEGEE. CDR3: CASSSPTTGDNSPLHF. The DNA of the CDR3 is TGTGCCAGCAGCTCCCCTACGACAGGGGATAATTCACCCCTCCACTTT.

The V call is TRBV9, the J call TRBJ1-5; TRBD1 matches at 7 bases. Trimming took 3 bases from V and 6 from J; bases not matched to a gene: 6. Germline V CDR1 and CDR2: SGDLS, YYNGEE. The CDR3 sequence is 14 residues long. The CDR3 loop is CASSATGKTQPQHF. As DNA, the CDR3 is TGTGCCAGCAGCGCGACAGGGAAAACTCAGCCCCAGCATTTT.

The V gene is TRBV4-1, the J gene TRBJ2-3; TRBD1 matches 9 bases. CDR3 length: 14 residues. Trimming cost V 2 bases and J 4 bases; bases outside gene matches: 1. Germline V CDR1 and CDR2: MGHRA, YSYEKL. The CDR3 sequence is CASSQRTGADTQYF. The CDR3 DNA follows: TGCGCCAGCAGCCAACGGACAGGGGCAGATACGCAGTATTTT.

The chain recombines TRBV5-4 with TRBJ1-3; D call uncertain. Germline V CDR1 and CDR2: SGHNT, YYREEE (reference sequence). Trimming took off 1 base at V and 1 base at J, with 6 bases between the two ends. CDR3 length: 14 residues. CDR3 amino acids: CASSLRDSGNTIYF. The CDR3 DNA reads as TGTGCCAGCAGCTTGCGGGATTCTGGAAACACCATATATTTT.

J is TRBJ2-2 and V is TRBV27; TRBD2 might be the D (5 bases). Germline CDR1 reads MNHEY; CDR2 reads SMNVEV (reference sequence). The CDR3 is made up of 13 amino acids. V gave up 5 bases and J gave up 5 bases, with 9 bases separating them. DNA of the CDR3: TGTGCCAGCAGTCTTAGCGAAACCGGGGAGCTGTTTTTT. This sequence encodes CASSLSETGELFF.

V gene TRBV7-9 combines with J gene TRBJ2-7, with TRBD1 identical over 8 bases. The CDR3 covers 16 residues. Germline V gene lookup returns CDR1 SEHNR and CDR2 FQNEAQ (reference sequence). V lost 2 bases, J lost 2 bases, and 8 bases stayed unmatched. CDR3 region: CASSLTTGGFPYEQYF. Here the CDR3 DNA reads TGTGCCAGCAGCTTAACTACAGGGGGTTTCCCCTACGAGCAGTACTTC.

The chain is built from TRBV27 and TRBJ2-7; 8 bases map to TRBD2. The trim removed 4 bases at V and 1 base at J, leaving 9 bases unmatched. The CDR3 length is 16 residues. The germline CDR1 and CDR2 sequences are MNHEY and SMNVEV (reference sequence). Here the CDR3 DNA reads TGTGCCAGCAGTTCTCGCAGCGGGAGCGGGTCCTACGAGCAGTACTTC. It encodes CASSSRSGSGSYEQYF.

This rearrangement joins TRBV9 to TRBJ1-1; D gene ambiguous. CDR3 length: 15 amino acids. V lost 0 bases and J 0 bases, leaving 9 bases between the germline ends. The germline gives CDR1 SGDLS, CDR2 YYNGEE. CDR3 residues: CASSVGRDMNTEAFF. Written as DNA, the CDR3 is TGTGCCAGCAGCGTAGGGAGGGATATGAACACTGAAGCTTTCTTT.

The CDR3 region has the DNA TGTGCCAGCAGCGGTCCGGGACTAGGCTGGGTCGAGCAGTACTTC. The encoded protein is CASSGPGLGWVEQYF. This rearrangement joins TRBV11-1 to TRBJ2-7; 8 bases fit TRBD2. The CDR3 spans 15 residues. The V and J ends lost 5 bases and 6 bases, in that order; junction bases with no gene match: 12. Germline loops: CDR1 SGHAT, CDR2 FQDESV (reference sequence). Using reference TRBV11-1 and TRBJ2-7 for the parts outside the CDR3, the full variable domain is EAEVAQSPRYKITEKSQAVAFWCDPISGHATLYWYRQILGQGPELLVQFQDESVVDDSQLPKDRFSAERLKGVDSTLKIQPAELGDSAMYLCASSGPGLGWVEQYFGPGTRLTVT.

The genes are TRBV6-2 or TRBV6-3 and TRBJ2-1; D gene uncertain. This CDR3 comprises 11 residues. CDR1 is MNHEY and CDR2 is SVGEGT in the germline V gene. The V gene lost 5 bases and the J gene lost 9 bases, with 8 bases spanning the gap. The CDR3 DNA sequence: TGTGCCAGCAGTATTAGTTTTGAGCAGTTCTTC. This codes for CASSISFEQFF.

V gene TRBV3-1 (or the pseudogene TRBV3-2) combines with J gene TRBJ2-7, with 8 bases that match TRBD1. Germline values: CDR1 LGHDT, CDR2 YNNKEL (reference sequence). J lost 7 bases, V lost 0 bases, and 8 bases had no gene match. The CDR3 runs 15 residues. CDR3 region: CASSQERTGTGEQYF. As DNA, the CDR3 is TGTGCCAGCAGCCAAGAGAGGACAGGGACGGGAGAGCAGTACTTC.

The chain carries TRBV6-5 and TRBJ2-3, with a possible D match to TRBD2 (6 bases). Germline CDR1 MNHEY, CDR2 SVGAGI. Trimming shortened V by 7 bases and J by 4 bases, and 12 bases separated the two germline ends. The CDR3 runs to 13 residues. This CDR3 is CASTLGGADTQYF. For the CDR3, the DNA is TGTGCCAGCACCCTGGGAGGAGCAGATACGCAGTATTTT.

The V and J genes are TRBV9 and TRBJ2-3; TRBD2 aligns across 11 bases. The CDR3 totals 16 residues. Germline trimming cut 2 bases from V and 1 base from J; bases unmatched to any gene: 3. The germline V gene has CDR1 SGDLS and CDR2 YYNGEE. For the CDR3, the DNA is TGTGCCAGCAGCGTCCCACTAGCGGGGGGCACAGATACGCAGTATTTT. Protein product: CASSVPLAGGTDTQYF.